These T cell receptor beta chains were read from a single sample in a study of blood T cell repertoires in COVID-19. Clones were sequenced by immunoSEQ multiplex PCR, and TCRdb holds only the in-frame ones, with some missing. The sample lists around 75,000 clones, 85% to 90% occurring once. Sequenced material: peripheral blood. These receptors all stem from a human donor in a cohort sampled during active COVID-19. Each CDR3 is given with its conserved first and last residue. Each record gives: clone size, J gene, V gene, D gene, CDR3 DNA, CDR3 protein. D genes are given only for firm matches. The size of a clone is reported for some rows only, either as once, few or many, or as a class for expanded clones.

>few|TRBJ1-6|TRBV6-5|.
TGTGCCAGCAGTTACCTCCTTAGCGGGGGGGGTCTCCACTTT
CASSYLLSGGGLHF
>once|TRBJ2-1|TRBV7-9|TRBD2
TGTGCCAGCAGCTTGAGCGGGACTGAGCAGTTCTTC
CASSLSGTEQFF
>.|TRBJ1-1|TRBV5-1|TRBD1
TGCGCCAGCAGCTTGCGACAGGGAGGTGCTGAAGCTTTCTTT
CASSLRQGGAEAFF
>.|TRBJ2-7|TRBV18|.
TGTGCCAGCTCACCAAGGAGGACAGACCTCTACGAGCAGTACTTC
CASSPRRTDLYEQYF
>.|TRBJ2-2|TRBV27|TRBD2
TGTGCCAGCAGTTTTCAGCGGGAAACGAACACCGGGGAGCTGTTTTTT
CASSFQRETNTGELFF
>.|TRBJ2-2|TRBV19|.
TGTGCCAGTAGGAGGGACAATGCGAACACCGGGGAGCTGTTTTTT
CASRRDNANTGELFF
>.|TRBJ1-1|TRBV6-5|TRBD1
TGTGCCAGCAGTTACTCGGGCAGGGGGGATACTGAAGCTTTCTTT
CASSYSGRGDTEAFF
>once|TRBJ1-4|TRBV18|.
TGTGCCAGCTCACAACAGCTAAATGAAAAACTGTTTTTT
CASSQQLNEKLFF
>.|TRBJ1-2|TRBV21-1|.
TGTGCCAGCAGCAAACAAAATTACCCTCCCTGGACAGGCCCCTTTAACTATGGCTACACCTTC
CASSKQNYPPWTGPFNYGYTF
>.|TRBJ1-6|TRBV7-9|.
TGTGCCAGCAGGAGGACTGGGAGCTCCTATAATTCACCCCTCCACTTT
CASRRTGSSYNSPLHF
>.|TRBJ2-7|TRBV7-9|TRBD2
TGTGCCAGCAATCAACTAGCGGGAGGGTCCTACGAGCAGTACTTC
CASNQLAGGSYEQYF
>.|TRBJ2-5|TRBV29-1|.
TGCAGCGTCTCCACAGGGCAAGAGACCCAGTACTTC
CSVSTGQETQYF
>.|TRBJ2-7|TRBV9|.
TGTGCCAGCAGCGTGGGGGCGGGAGTCCCCAACTACGAGCAGTACTTC
CASSVGAGVPNYEQYF
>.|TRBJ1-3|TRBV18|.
TGTGCCAGCGGAGAAGGAAACACCATATATTTT
CASGEGNTIYF
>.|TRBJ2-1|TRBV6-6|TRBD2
TGTGCCAGCAGGTCAACTAGCGGGAGAAGGAATGAGCAGTTCTTC
CASRSTSGRRNEQFF
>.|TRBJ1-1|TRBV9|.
TGTGCCAGCAGCGTAGCGGCTTTGGGCACAGACACTGAAGCTTTCTTT
CASSVAALGTDTEAFF
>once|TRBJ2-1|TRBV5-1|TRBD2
TGCGCCAGCAGCTTGGCCCGGGCTAGCGGGAGTCGTTATGAGCAGTTCTTC
CASSLARASGSRYEQFF
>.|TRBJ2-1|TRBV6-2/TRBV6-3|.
TGTGCCAGCAGTTACGATCCCGAGCGTGATATTTTCTCCTACAATGAGCAGTTCTTC
CASSYDPERDIFSYNEQFF
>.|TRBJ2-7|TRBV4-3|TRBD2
TGCGCCAGCAGCCAAGGTCTAGCGGGAGGTGCCGAGCAGTACTTC
CASSQGLAGGAEQYF
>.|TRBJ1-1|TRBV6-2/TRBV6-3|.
TGTGCCAGCAGCCAAAAACAGGGTTGGAACACTGAAGCTTTCTTT
CASSQKQGWNTEAFF
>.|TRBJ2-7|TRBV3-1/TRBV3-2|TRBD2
TGTGCCAGCAGCCAAGGGGTCGGCGGGGGGCCCTACGAGCAGTACTTC
CASSQGVGGGPYEQYF
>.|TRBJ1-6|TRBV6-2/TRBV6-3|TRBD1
TGTGCCAGCAGTCGACAGGGGGAACGGTATAATTCACCCCTCCACTTT
CASSRQGERYNSPLHF
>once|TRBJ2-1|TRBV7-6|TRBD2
TGTGCCAGCAGCTTAGATTGGTTGGCTAGCGGGATAAATGAGCAGTTCTTC
CASSLDWLASGINEQFF
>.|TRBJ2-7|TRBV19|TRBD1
TGTGCCAGTAGTACCCTGGGACAGGTCTACGAGCAGTACTTC
CASSTLGQVYEQYF
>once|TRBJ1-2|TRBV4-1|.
TGCGCCAGCAGCCCCAGTACCACGGACTTCTATGGCTACACCTTC
CASSPSTTDFYGYTF
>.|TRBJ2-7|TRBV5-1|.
TGCGCCAGCAGCTTTGGTCAGAACTCCTACGAGCAGTACTTC
CASSFGQNSYEQYF
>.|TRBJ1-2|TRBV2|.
TGTGCCAGCAGTGAAGCCGAAGAGGCTGGCTACACCTTC
CASSEAEEAGYTF
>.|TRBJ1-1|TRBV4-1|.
TGCGCCAGCAGCCAAGCCAAATTGAACACTGAAGCTTTCTTT
CASSQAKLNTEAFF